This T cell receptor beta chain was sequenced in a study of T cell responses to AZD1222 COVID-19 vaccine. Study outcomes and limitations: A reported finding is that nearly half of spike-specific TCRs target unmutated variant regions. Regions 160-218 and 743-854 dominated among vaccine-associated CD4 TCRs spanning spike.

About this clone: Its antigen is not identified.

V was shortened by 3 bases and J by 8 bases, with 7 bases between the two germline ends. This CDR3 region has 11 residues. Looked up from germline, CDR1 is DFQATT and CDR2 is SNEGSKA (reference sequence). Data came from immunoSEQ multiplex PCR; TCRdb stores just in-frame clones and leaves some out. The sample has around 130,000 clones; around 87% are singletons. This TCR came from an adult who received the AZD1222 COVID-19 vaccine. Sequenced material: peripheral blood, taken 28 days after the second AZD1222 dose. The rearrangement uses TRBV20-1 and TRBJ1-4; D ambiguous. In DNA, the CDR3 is TGCAGTGCTAGCGGAACCGAAAAACTGTTTTTT. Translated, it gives CSASGTEKLFF.